This entry lists 18 T cell receptor beta chains sequenced from one sample in a study of T cells after posttransplantation cyclophosphamide. TCRdb's copy holds only in-frame clones and misses some; the assay was immunoSEQ multiplex PCR. Of 10,000 to 12,000 clones detected, roughly 86% appear once; the ten largest clones hold roughly a quarter. Busulfan-fludarabine conditioning, marrow transplant, and cyclophosphamide on days +3 and +4 were administered. Here the sequenced sample was CD4+ T cells sorted from PBMCs, taken after allogeneic stem cell transplant with posttransplant cyclophosphamide. The receptors originated from a male patient aged 30 to 39 who received an allogeneic stem cell transplant from a related donor, was CMV-positive, and had acute GVHD only. Certain T cells may be donor cells from the graft.

J is TRBJ1-3 and V is TRBV7-2; D possibly corresponds to TRBD1 (6 bases). Trimming took off 4 bases at V and 4 bases at J, with 14 bases between the two ends. The CDR3 covers 15 residues. Germline V CDR1 and CDR2: SGHTA, FQGNSA. CDR3 amino acids: CASSSSTGSGNTIYF. The CDR3 DNA follows: TGTGCCAGCAGCTCCTCCACAGGGTCGGGAAACACCATATATTTT. Full variable domain (remainder filled in from reference TRBV7-2 and TRBJ1-3): GAGVSQSPSNKVTEKGKDVELRCDPISGHTALYWYRQSLGQGLEFLIYFQGNSAPDKSGLPSDRFSAERTGGSVSTLTIQRTQQEDSAVYLCASSSSTGSGNTIYFGEGSWLTVV.

This chain links TRBV4-1 with TRBJ2-2; 8 positions match TRBD2. The germline CDR1 and CDR2 sequences are MGHRA and YSYEKL. Trimming took 3 bases from V and 1 from J; bases not matched to a gene: 4. The CDR3 has 16 amino acids. CDR3 in DNA: TGCGCCAGCAGCCATGCGGGGGGTATGAACACCGGGGAGCTGTTTTTT. Its translation: CASSHAGGMNTGELFF.

The chain carries TRBV9 and TRBJ1-2, with TRBD1 identical over 7 bases. J was trimmed by 8 bases and V by 3 bases; bases with no gene match: 1. The germline gives CDR1 SGDLS, CDR2 YYNGEE. The CDR3 runs to 11 residues. The CDR3 DNA reads as TGTGCCAGCAGCGCAGGGGGAGGCTACACCTTC. As protein: CASSAGGGYTF.

V is TRBV7-2 and J is TRBJ2-3, with D possibly TRBD2 on 7 matching bases. The CDR3 is 15 amino acids. The germline CDR1 and CDR2 sequences are SGHTA and FQGNSA. The V gene lost 2 bases and the J gene lost 3 bases, with 12 bases spanning the gap. This CDR3 reads CASSLWGGMTDTQYF. The CDR3, as DNA: TGTGCCAGCAGCTTATGGGGGGGCATGACAGATACGCAGTATTTT. The full variable domain, with the rest looked up from reference TRBV7-2 and TRBJ2-3, is GAGVSQSPSNKVTEKGKDVELRCDPISGHTALYWYRQSLGQGLEFLIYFQGNSAPDKSGLPSDRFSAERTGGSVSTLTIQRTQQEDSAVYLCASSLWGGMTDTQYFGPGTRLTVL.

This chain uses TRBV6-5 with TRBJ2-7; no clear D. The germline V gene encodes CDR1 MNHEY and CDR2 SVGAGI. V was trimmed by 0 bases and J by 5 bases, leaving 11 bases between them. CDR3 size: 14 residues. DNA of the CDR3: TGTGCCAGCAGTTACTCTCACAGTTCGGACGAGCAGTACTTC. This codes for CASSYSHSSDEQYF.

This clone was seen just once. The DNA of the CDR3 is TGTGCCAGTCGAGCCAAGGGGCCCTACGAGCAGTACTTC. Translating it yields CASRAKGPYEQYF. This chain uses TRBV19 with TRBJ2-7, with a tentative D call TRBD1 (5 bases). CDR3 length: 13 amino acids. CDR1 is LNHDA, CDR2 SQIVND, per germline (reference sequence). V was pared by 8 bases and J by 2 bases, with 13 bases between. Using reference TRBV19 and TRBJ2-7 for the parts outside the CDR3, the full variable domain is DGGITQSPKYLFRKEGQNVTLSCEQNLNHDAMYWYRQDPGQGLRLIYYSQIVNDFQKGDIAEGYSVSREKKESFPLTVTSAQKNPTAFYLCASRAKGPYEQYFGPGTRLTVT.

The chain couples TRBV28 to TRBJ1-6; D is undetermined. V lost 6 bases to trimming and J lost 10 bases, with 16 bases between them. The CDR3 contains 14 residues. CDR1 is MDHEN, CDR2 SYDVKM, per germline. The CDR3 here is CASRKDPAGSPLHF. In DNA form, the CDR3 reads TGTGCCAGCAGAAAAGACCCGGCGGGGTCACCCCTCCACTTT. Together with reference TRBV28 and TRBJ1-6, the CDR3 gives the full variable domain: DVKVTQSSRYLVKRTGEKVFLECVQDMDHENMFWYRQDPGLGLRLIYFSYDVKMKEKGDIPEGYSVSREKKERFSLILESASTNQTSMYLCASRKDPAGSPLHFGNGTRLTVT.

The chain recombines TRBV18 with TRBJ2-1, with D tentatively TRBD2 (5 bases). CDR3 length: 16 residues. Germline V gene lookup returns CDR1 KGHSH and CDR2 LQKENI. The V and J ends lost 6 bases and 2 bases respectively, with 17 bases between them. In DNA, the CDR3 is TGTGCCAGCTCTCCAAGCCGTGCGACTACCTACAATGAGCAGTTCTTC. It yields the protein CASSPSRATTYNEQFF.

In its sample, this clone was seen a few times. This chain joins TRBV6-6 and TRBJ1-5, with D possibly being TRBD1 (5 bases). Per the germline V gene, CDR1 is MNHNY and CDR2 is SVGAGI (reference sequence). The CDR3 sequence is 16 residues long. Trimming pared 0 bases from V and 2 bases from J, leaving 11 bases between. The CDR3 coding sequence is TGTGCCAGCAGTTACTCGGTTCCGACAGGCAATCAGCCCCAGCATTTT. Residues: CASSYSVPTGNQPQHF.

The count of this clone is one. The chain links TRBV4-3 to TRBJ1-2; D is perhaps TRBD1 (6 bases). V was pared by 4 bases and J by 0 bases, with 12 bases between. In germline, CDR1 is LGHNA, CDR2 YSLEER. The CDR3 is 15 amino acids. CDR3 in DNA: TGCGCCAGCAGCCCGAGACAGGACGCTAACTATGGCTACACCTTC. Translation: CASSPRQDANYGYTF.

CDR3 DNA: TGCGCCAGCAGCGCGGTTGAGACTTATAACACCGGGGAGCTGTTTTTT. It yields the protein CASSAVETYNTGELFF. This chain links TRBV5-1 with TRBJ2-2; D is unclear. This CDR3 spans 16 amino acids. The V end was cut by 4 bases, the J end by 2 bases, with 15 bases between. The germline CDR1 and CDR2 sequences are SGHRS and YFSETQ.

The count of this clone is one. The chain links TRBV28 to TRBJ1-2; tentatively, D is TRBD1 (5 bases). The CDR3 length is 14 residues. Germline-derived CDR1 and CDR2 are MDHEN and SYDVKM. V gave up 1 base and J gave up 1 base, with 7 bases separating them. The CDR3 loop is CASSLSGVNYGYTF. CDR3 DNA sequence: TGTGCCAGCAGTTTATCGGGGGTTAACTATGGCTACACCTTC.

The V and J genes are TRBV18 and TRBJ1-1; 9 nucleotides match TRBD1. The V segment lost 4 bases and the J segment 4 bases; nucleotides outside the gene matches: 4. The CDR3 runs to 14 residues. Germline CDR1 and CDR2: KGHSH and LQKENI. This CDR3 is CASSRNRGLTEAFF. The CDR3 DNA is TGTGCCAGCTCACGAAACAGGGGGCTCACTGAAGCTTTCTTT.

This sequence joins TRBV5-1 and TRBJ1-2, with 7 positions matching TRBD1. The CDR3 is made up of 14 amino acids. CDR1 and CDR2 (germline): SGHRS, YFSETQ. V lost 4 bases to trimming and J lost 5 bases; unmatched junction nucleotides: 8. CDR3 nucleotide sequence: TGCGCCAGCAGCAGTACGACAGGGCCGTATGGCTACACCTTC. Protein: CASSSTTGPYGYTF.

Written as DNA, the CDR3 is TGTGCCAGCAGCCGGGACTGGGAGACCCAGTACTTC. This gives the protein CASSRDWETQYF. The chain employs TRBV7-2 and TRBJ2-5; D perhaps matches TRBD2 (6 bases). The CDR3 runs to 12 residues. V was shortened by 5 bases and J by 5 bases, with 9 bases between the two germline ends. Per the germline V gene, CDR1 is SGHTA and CDR2 is FQGNSA.

The CDR3 bases are TGTGCCAGCTCACCAAGGTCTTCGGCTTCGGGCGAGCAGTACTTC. Its protein product is CASSPRSSASGEQYF. This chain links TRBV18 with TRBJ2-7, with D uncertain. The V gene lost 2 bases and the J gene lost 6 bases, with 17 bases spanning the gap. This CDR3 region has 15 residues. The germline V gene encodes CDR1 KGHSH and CDR2 LQKENI. Combining the CDR3 with reference TRBV18 and TRBJ2-7 gives the whole variable domain NAGVMQNPRHLVRRRGQEARLRCSPMKGHSHVYWYRQLPEEGLKFMVYLQKENIIDESGMPKERFSAEFPKEGPSILRIQQVVRGDSAAYFCASSPRSSASGEQYFGPGTRLTVT.

Here the CDR3 reads CASSHGDRGATEAFF. Written as DNA, the CDR3 is TGCGCCAGCAGCCACGGGGACAGGGGAGCCACTGAAGCTTTCTTT. This chain uses TRBV5-1 with TRBJ1-1; the match to TRBD1 covers 10 bases. The germline CDR1 and CDR2 sequences are SGHRS and YFSETQ. J gave up 4 bases and V 4 bases, and 7 bases lay outside the gene matches. This CDR3 comprises 15 residues.

This chain's CDR3 is CASSFSGTPSGEQYF. The CDR3 DNA reads TGTGCCAGCAGCTTTTCCGGGACACCCTCCGGCGAGCAGTACTTC. The V gene is TRBV7-2, the J gene TRBJ2-7; D might be TRBD1 (6 bases). From germline, CDR1 is SGHTA and CDR2 FQGNSA. V lost 3 bases and J 6 bases, leaving 18 bases between the germline ends. The CDR3 has 15 amino acids.